This T cell receptor beta chain was captured by sequencing in a study of cytomegalovirus exposure and HLA in healthy donors. TCRdb's copy holds only in-frame clones and misses some; the assay was immunoSEQ multiplex PCR. This sample has tens of thousands of clones, with approximately 90% found just once. Sequenced: PBMCs. The TCR was taken from a man between 18 and 29 years old in good health and CMV-seronegative.

CDR3 coding DNA: TGTGCCAGCAGTTTAATTGGTGGGCAACCGGAAGAGACCCAGTACTTC. Amino acid sequence: CASSLIGGQPEETQYF. The chain recombines TRBV28 with TRBJ2-5; D not certain. Trimming left V 2 bases short and J 3 bases short, with 16 bases between. The CDR3 runs to 16 residues. The germline V gene has CDR1 MDHEN and CDR2 SYDVKM.